The T cell receptor (beta chain) under discussion was sequenced for a study of blood T cell repertoires in COVID-19. Deletions cut 1 base from V and 0 bases from J, with 13 bases between. The V gene's germline CDR1 is SGHRS and CDR2 YFSETQ. The CDR3 sequence is 16 residues long. In the original processing: Using reference gene primer amplification, nucleated cell counts were estimated. Sequencing was performed with immunoSEQ multiplex PCR; in TCRdb, only in-frame clones are kept and a portion is missing. V and J calls and clone size are copied from that table; D and trimming were computed from the DNA. The profile shows about 250,000 clones, about four fifths of them singletons.

The clonotype comes from a woman aged 40 to 50 who had been exposed to COVID-19. Sequencing was performed on PBMCs or T cells enriched from blood (not recorded which). V usage is TRBV5-1 and J usage is TRBJ1-1; tentative D call: TRBD1 (5 bases). The CDR3 spells CASSLRAGQMNTEAFF. CDR3 nucleotides: TGCGCCAGCAGCTTGCGAGCGGGGCAAATGAACACTGAAGCTTTCTTT.